A selection of T cell receptor beta chains follows, all from one sample in a study of shared clonotypes between healthy human individuals. TCRdb's table, derived via immunoSEQ multiplex PCR, lists solely in-frame clones and lacks some. This table holds about 680,000 clones, about 90% found once. What was sequenced was naive CD8+ T cells sorted from blood. These receptors originate from a man aged 25-45 years in good health. CDR3s include the opening cysteine and the closing phenylalanine or tryptophan. D genes are given only for firm matches. Size is omitted from some rows. Given values are once, few, many or a class for expanded clones.

len	v_gene	abundance	d_gene	j_gene	CDR3nt	CDR3aa
14	TRBV2	NA	NA	TRBJ1-1	TGTGCCACCCTGCGCCGGTATGGGAACACTGAAGCTTTCTTT	CATLRRYGNTEAFF
13	TRBV10-2	NA	NA	TRBJ2-1	TGCGCCAGCAGTGAGTCTGTCAGGGATCGACAGTTCTTC	CASSESVRDRQFF
13	TRBV27	NA	NA	TRBJ2-1	TGTGCCAGTGCTATCTTATCCTACAATGAGCAGTTCTTC	CASAILSYNEQFF
16	TRBV4-3	NA	NA	TRBJ1-1	TGCGCCAGCAGCCAGGGCAGGGGATTTGAGAGCACTGAAGCTTTCTTT	CASSQGRGFESTEAFF
15	TRBV7-2	NA	TRBD2	TRBJ2-7	TGTGCCAGCAGACCACCTGGGACTAGCTACCACGAGCAGTACTTC	CASRPPGTSYHEQYF
12	TRBV19	NA	NA	TRBJ1-1	TGTGCCAGTAAATCCTGGACACTTGAAGCTTTCTTT	CASKSWTLEAFF
17	TRBV27	NA	NA	TRBJ2-1	TGTGCCAGCAGTCCTTTGTCTGGGGGCCGGGGGCACAATGAGCAGTTCTTC	CASSPLSGGRGHNEQFF
13	TRBV7-9	NA	NA	TRBJ1-1	TGTGCCAGCAGCTTACAACCGCAGGGTGAAGCTTTCTTT	CASSLQPQGEAFF
13	TRBV27	NA	NA	TRBJ1-1	TGTGCCAGCAGCCTTGATTGGGGCACTGAAGCTTTCTTT	CASSLDWGTEAFF
15	TRBV27	NA	TRBD2	TRBJ2-1	TGTGCCAGCAGTTTTAGACTAGCGGCCTATAATGAGCAGTTCTTC	CASSFRLAAYNEQFF
14	TRBV27	once	NA	TRBJ1-5	TGTGCCAGCAGTAAGACTGGAAGCAATCAGCCCCAGCATTTT	CASSKTGSNQPQHF
15	TRBV7-9	NA	NA	TRBJ1-2	TGTGCCAGCAGCTTAGATGTGACACTGAACTATGGCTACACCTTC	CASSLDVTLNYGYTF
15	TRBV27	NA	TRBD2	TRBJ2-7	TGTGCCAGCAGTCAGATAGCGGGAGCCTCCTACGAGCAGTACTTC	CASSQIAGASYEQYF
13	TRBV2	NA	TRBD2	TRBJ2-3	TGTGCCAGCCTGCAAGCGGGGACAGATACGCAGTATTTT	CASLQAGTDTQYF
12	TRBV29-1	NA	TRBD1	TRBJ2-1	TGCAGCGGGGACAGGGGGTACAATGAGCAGTTCTTC	CSGDRGYNEQFF
15	TRBV27	NA	NA	TRBJ2-2	TGTGCCAGCAGTTTACGCCTAGCCCTGGCCGGGGAGCTGTTTTTT	CASSLRLALAGELFF
12	TRBV7-2	NA	NA	TRBJ2-5	TGTGCCAGCAGCTTCCACTCTGAGACCCAGTACTTC	CASSFHSETQYF
15	TRBV4-3	NA	TRBD2	TRBJ2-7	TGCGCCAGCAGCCAAGGGGCTAGCGGATTTATCGAGCAGTACTTC	CASSQGASGFIEQYF
15	TRBV27	NA	NA	TRBJ2-3	TGTGCCAGCAGTTTACCAGACACAGGCACAGATACGCAGTATTTT	CASSLPDTGTDTQYF
17	TRBV7-2	NA	TRBD1	TRBJ2-1	TGTGCCAGCAGCTTATTTGGGACAGATAGCTCCTACAATGAGCAGTTCTTC	CASSLFGTDSSYNEQFF
13	TRBV7-6	NA	NA	TRBJ2-3	TGTGCCAGCAGCTTAGTGGGCACAGATACGCAGTATTTT	CASSLVGTDTQYF
14	TRBV6-4	few	NA	TRBJ2-2	TGTGCCAGCAGTGACGGGGGAGAAACCGGGGAGCTGTTTTTT	CASSDGGETGELFF
24	TRBV28	NA	TRBD2	TRBJ2-2	TGTGCCAGCAATGGTTGGGGGGAACTCGCGACTAGCGGGCAAACACCTGCGAACACCGGGGAGCTGTTTTTT	CASNGWGELATSGQTPANTGELFF
17	TRBV7-8	NA	NA	TRBJ1-5	TGTGCCAGCAGCTTTCTAGACCCGACGCTACGATATGGGCCCCAGCATTTT	CASSFLDPTLRYGPQHF
17	TRBV27	NA	NA	TRBJ2-2	TGTGCCAGCAGTTTAAGATCCAGCAGGGTGGACACCGGGGAGCTGTTTTTT	CASSLRSSRVDTGELFF
16	TRBV7-9	NA	NA	TRBJ2-7	TGTGCCAGCAGCTTAGTAAAACAAGGGCCTTCTTACGAGCAGTACTTC	CASSLVKQGPSYEQYF
14	TRBV19	NA	NA	TRBJ1-1	TGTGCCAGTAGTATCTTTAGGGGACCGAATGAAGCTTTCTTT	CASSIFRGPNEAFF
14	TRBV6-5	NA	NA	TRBJ1-1	TGTGCCAGCAGCAGACTGGGAGTTAACACTGAAGCTTTCTTT	CASSRLGVNTEAFF
16	TRBV5-4	once	NA	TRBJ2-7	TGTGCCAGCAGCTTGGAAGGAGGCGCCAGCTCCTACGAGCAGTACTTC	CASSLEGGASSYEQYF
15	TRBV30	NA	NA	TRBJ2-5	TGTGCCTGGAGTCCTTTTGCGGGATCGGAAGAGACCCAGTACTTC	CAWSPFAGSEETQYF
14	TRBV7-6	NA	NA	TRBJ2-1	TGTGCCAGCAGCTGGGGATCCTCCTACAATGAGCAGTTCTTC	CASSWGSSYNEQFF
20	TRBV7-2	NA	TRBD1	TRBJ2-1	TGTGCCAGCAGCTTAGCTGGGACAGGGGAAGGATTTGGCTCCTACAATGAGCAGTTCTTC	CASSLAGTGEGFGSYNEQFF
16	TRBV7-9	NA	TRBD1	TRBJ1-4	TGTGCCAGCAGCTCCCCGGGACAGGGGGCTAATGAAAAACTGTTTTTT	CASSSPGQGANEKLFF
15	TRBV19	NA	TRBD1	TRBJ1-5	TGTGCCAGTAGTACCCGACAGGGGTCCAATCAGCCCCAGCATTTT	CASSTRQGSNQPQHF
16	TRBV27	NA	NA	TRBJ2-3	TGTGCCAGCAGTTTGGGGCTTAGCTCTAGCACAGATACGCAGTATTTT	CASSLGLSSSTDTQYF
15	TRBV9	NA	NA	TRBJ1-2	TGTGCCAGCAGCGTAAGTGGGGTAAACGGCTATGGCTACACCTTC	CASSVSGVNGYGYTF
14	TRBV5-1	once	TRBD1	TRBJ2-2	TGCGCCAGCAGCTTGGGACAGGGTACCGGGGAGCTGTTTTTT	CASSLGQGTGELFF
15	TRBV18	NA	TRBD2	TRBJ2-1	TGTGCCAGCTCAGCCACTAGCGACCCGTACAATGAGCAGTTCTTC	CASSATSDPYNEQFF
17	TRBV11-3	NA	TRBD2	TRBJ2-7	TGTGCCAGCAGCTTACCCGGACTAGCGGATTTGCACTACGAGCAGTACTTC	CASSLPGLADLHYEQYF
11	TRBV7-9	once	NA	TRBJ2-1	TGTGCCAGCAGCCCCGACAATGAGCAGTTCTTC	CASSPDNEQFF
13	TRBV27	NA	TRBD2	TRBJ2-7	TGTGCCAGCAGCCAAAGGACTAGTCGGGAGCAGTACTTC	CASSQRTSREQYF
16	TRBV19	NA	NA	TRBJ1-4	TGTGCCAGTAGTATAGTAGTCAACAGGGCAGGTGAAAAACTGTTTTTT	CASSIVVNRAGEKLFF
15	TRBV21-1	NA	NA	TRBJ2-3	TGTGCCAGCAGCCCGGGACAGGGGGCCCCAGATACGCAGTATTTT	CASSPGQGAPDTQYF
12	TRBV5-8	NA	NA	TRBJ2-1	TGTGCCAGCAGCTTGGCGGGGAATGAGCAGTTCTTC	CASSLAGNEQFF
14	TRBV7-9	few	TRBD1	TRBJ2-5	TGTGCCAGCAGCGTACAGGGGTCCCAAGAGACCCAGTACTTC	CASSVQGSQETQYF
14	TRBV27	NA	TRBD1	TRBJ2-5	TGTGCCAGCAGTGACGCAGGGGGACAAGAGACCCAGTACTTC	CASSDAGGQETQYF
16	TRBV29-1	NA	TRBD2	TRBJ2-7	TGCAGCGTAGGGACTAGCGGGAGTGGTGGCCCCTACGAGCAGTACTTC	CSVGTSGSGGPYEQYF
13	TRBV2	NA	TRBD1	TRBJ1-1	TGTGCCCTCAAGGCAACAGGGGGTCCTGAAGCTTTCTTT	CALKATGGPEAFF
16	TRBV19	NA	TRBD2	TRBJ2-5	TGTGCCAGTAGTATTGGTGTTAGCGGGAGTGGGGAGACCCAGTACTTC	CASSIGVSGSGETQYF
14	TRBV6-5	NA	NA	TRBJ2-7	TGTGCCAGCAGTTACATGGGCCCAGCCTACGAGCAGTACTTC	CASSYMGPAYEQYF
12	TRBV6-5	NA	NA	TRBJ2-1	TGTGCCAGCAGCTCCCCCCAGAAGTTGCAGTTCTTC	CASSSPQKLQFF
18	TRBV7-9	NA	TRBD1	TRBJ1-5	TGTGCCAGCAGCTTAGTTCCAGGACAGGGTGTAAAGAATCAGCCCCAGCATTTT	CASSLVPGQGVKNQPQHF
11	TRBV29-1	NA	NA	TRBJ2-1	TGCAGCGTATATAGCGGCAAGGAGCAGTTCTTC	CSVYSGKEQFF